This T cell receptor (beta chain) was obtained from a study of shared clonotypes between healthy human individuals. The CDR3 is 13 residues long. Germline values: CDR1 ENHRY, CDR2 SYGVKD. Trimming took 7 bases from V and 8 from J; bases not matched to a gene: 7. This table comes from immunoSEQ multiplex PCR, and its TCRdb copy is limited to in-frame clones, with some not included. The data hold roughly 2.2 million clones, with about 90% observed a single time. The chain recombines TRBV10-3 with TRBJ2-1; 8 bases agree with TRBD2. This clonotype originated in a man aged 18 to 29 in good health. Some clones in this sample may be carry-over from other donors' samples. The sequencing input was naive CD4+ T cells from PBMCs. As to subset: CD45RA+ positively selected. CDR3 DNA: TGTGCCATCAAGGGACTAGATTCTTATGAGCAGTTCTTC. It codes for CAIKGLDSYEQFF.